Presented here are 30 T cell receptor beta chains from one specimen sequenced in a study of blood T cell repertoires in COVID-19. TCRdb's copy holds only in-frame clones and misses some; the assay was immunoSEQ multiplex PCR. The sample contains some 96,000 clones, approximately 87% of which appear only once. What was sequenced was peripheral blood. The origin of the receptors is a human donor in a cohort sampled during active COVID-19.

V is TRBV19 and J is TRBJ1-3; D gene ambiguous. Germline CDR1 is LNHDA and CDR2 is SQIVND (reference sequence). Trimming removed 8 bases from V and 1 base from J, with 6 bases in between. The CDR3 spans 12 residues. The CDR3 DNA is TGTGCCAGTCTAGCGTCTGGAAACACCATATATTTT. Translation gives CASLASGNTIYF. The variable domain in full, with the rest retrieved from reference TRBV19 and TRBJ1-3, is DGGITQSPKYLFRKEGQNVTLSCEQNLNHDAMYWYRQDPGQGLRLIYYSQIVNDFQKGDIAEGYSVSREKKESFPLTVTSAQKNPTAFYLCASLASGNTIYFGEGSWLTVV.

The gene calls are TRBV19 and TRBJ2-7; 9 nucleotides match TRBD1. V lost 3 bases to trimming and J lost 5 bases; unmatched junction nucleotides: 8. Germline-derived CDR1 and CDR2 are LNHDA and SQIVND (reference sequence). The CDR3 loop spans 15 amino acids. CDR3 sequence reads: CASSIRTGTGNEQYF. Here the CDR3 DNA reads TGTGCCAGTAGTATCCGGACCGGGACAGGGAACGAGCAGTACTTC.

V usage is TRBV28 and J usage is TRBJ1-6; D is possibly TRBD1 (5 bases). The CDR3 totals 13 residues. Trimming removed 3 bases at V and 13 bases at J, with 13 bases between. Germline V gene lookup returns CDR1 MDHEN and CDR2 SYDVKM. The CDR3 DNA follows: TGTGCCAGCAGTTTGTACAGGCCAGGGCCCCTCCACTTT. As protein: CASSLYRPGPLHF.

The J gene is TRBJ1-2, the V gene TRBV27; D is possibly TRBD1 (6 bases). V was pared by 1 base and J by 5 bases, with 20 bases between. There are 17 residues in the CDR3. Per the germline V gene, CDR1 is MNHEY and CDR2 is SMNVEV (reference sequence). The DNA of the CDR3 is TGTGCCAGCAGTTTATATGGCCGTCAGGGGATCCAATATGGCTACACCTTC. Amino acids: CASSLYGRQGIQYGYTF.

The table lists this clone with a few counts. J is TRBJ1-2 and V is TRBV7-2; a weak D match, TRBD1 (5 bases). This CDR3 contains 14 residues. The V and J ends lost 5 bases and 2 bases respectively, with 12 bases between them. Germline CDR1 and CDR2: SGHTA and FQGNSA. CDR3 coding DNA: TGTGCCAGCAGCCAGAGGCAGGGAAACTATGGCTACACCTTC. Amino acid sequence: CASSQRQGNYGYTF.

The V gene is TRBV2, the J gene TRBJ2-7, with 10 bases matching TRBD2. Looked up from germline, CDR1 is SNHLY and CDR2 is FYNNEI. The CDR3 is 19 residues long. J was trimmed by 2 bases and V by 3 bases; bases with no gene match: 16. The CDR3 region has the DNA TGTGCCAGCAGTGAGGGGGGATGGACTAGCGGCGTACCTACCTACGAGCAGTACTTC. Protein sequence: CASSEGGWTSGVPTYEQYF.

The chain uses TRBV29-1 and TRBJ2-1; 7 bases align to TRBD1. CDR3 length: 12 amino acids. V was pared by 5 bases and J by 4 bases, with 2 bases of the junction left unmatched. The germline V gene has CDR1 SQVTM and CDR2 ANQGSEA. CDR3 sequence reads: CSVLQGYNEQFF. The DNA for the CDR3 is TGCAGCGTTCTACAGGGGTACAATGAGCAGTTCTTC.

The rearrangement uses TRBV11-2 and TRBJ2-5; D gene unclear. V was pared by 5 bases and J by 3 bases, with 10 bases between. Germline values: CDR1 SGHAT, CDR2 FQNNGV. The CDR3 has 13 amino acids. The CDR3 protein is CASSLTLEETQYF. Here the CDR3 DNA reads TGTGCCAGCAGCCTGACACTGGAAGAGACCCAGTACTTC.

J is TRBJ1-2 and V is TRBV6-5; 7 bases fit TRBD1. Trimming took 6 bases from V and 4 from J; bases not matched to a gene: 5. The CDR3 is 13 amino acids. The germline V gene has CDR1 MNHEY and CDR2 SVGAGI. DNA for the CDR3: TGTGCCAGCAGCCTACGACAGGGCTATGGCTACACCTTC. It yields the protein CASSLRQGYGYTF.

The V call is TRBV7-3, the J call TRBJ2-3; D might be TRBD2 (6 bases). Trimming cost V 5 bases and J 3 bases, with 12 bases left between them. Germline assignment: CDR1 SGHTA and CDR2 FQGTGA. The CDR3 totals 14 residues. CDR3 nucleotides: TGTGCCAGCAGCCCAAGTGGGAGGACAGATACGCAGTATTTT. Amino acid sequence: CASSPSGRTDTQYF.

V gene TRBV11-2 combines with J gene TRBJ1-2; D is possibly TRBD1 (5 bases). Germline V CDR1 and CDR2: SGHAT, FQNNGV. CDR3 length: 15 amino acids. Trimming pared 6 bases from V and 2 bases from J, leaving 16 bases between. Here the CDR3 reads CASRDSSLLNYGYTF. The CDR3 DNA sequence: TGTGCCAGCAGAGACAGTTCCCTCCTAAACTATGGCTACACCTTC.

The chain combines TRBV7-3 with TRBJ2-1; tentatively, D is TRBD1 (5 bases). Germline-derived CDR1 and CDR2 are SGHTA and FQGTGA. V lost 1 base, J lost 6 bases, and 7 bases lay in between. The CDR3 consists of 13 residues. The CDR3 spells CASSLRTINEQFF. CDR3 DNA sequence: TGTGCCAGCAGCTTAAGGACAATCAATGAGCAGTTCTTC.

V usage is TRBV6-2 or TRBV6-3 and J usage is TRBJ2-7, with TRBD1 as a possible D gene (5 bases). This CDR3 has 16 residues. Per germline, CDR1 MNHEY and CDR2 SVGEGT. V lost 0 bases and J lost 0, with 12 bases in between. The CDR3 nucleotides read TGTGCCAGCAGTTACTCGCAAGGGGTAGGCTCCTACGAGCAGTACTTC. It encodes CASSYSQGVGSYEQYF.

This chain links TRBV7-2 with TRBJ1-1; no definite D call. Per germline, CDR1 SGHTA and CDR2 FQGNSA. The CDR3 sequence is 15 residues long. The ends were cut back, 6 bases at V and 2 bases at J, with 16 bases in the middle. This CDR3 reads CASRQRPGINTEAFF. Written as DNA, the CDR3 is TGTGCCAGCAGACAAAGACCGGGGATTAACACTGAAGCTTTCTTT.

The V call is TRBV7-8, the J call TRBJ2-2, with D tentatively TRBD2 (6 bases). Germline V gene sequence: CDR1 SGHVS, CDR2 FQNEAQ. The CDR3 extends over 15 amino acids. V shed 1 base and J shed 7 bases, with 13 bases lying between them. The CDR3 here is CASSLVLAYYGELFF. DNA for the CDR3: TGTGCCAGCAGCTTAGTTCTAGCGTACTACGGGGAGCTGTTTTTT. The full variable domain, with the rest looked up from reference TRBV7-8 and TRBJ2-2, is GAGVSQSPRYKVAKRGQDVALRCDPISGHVSLFWYQQALGQGPEFLTYFQNEAQLDKSGLPSDRFFAERPEGSVSTLKIQRTQQEDSAVYLCASSLVLAYYGELFFGEGSRLTVL.

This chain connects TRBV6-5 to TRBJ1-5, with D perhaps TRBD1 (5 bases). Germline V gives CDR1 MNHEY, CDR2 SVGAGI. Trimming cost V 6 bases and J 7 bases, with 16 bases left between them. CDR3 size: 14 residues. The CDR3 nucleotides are TGTGCCAGCAGCCAGACGCTGGGGCGCCAGCCCCAGCATTTT. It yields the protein CASSQTLGRQPQHF.

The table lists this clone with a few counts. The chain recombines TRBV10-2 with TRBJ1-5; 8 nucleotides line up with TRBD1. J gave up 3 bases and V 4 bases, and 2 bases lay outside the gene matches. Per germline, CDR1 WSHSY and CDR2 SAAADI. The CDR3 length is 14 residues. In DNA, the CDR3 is TGCGCCAGCAGTGGGGACAGGTTCAATCAGCCCCAGCATTTT. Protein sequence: CASSGDRFNQPQHF.

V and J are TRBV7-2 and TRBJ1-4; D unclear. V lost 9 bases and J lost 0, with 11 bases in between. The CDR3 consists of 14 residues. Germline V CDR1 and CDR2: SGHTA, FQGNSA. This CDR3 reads CASKEMSTNEKLFF. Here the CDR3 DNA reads TGTGCCAGTAAGGAGATGTCAACTAATGAAAAACTGTTTTTT.

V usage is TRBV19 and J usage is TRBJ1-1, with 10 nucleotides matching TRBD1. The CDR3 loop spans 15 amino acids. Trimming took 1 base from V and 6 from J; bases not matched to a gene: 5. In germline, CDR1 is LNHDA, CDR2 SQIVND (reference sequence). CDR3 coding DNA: TGTGCCAGTAGTATAGCGAGACAGGGGGCGCCTGAAGCTTTCTTT. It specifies CASSIARQGAPEAFF.

The CDR3 loop reads CASSVTGDAEKLFF. CDR3 nucleotide sequence: TGTGCCAGCAGTGTAACAGGGGATGCGGAAAAACTGTTTTTT. The chain recombines TRBV28 with TRBJ1-4; 7 bases line up with TRBD1. Germline V gives CDR1 MDHEN, CDR2 SYDVKM. The CDR3 is 14 residues long. Trimming removed 5 bases from V and 8 bases from J; junction bases left unmatched: 8.

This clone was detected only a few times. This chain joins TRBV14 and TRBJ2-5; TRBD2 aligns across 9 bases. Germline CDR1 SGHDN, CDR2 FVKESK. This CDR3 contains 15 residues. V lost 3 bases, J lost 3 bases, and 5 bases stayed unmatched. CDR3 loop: CASSHRSGGEETQYF. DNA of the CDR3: TGTGCCAGCAGCCACCGTAGCGGGGGAGAAGAGACCCAGTACTTC.

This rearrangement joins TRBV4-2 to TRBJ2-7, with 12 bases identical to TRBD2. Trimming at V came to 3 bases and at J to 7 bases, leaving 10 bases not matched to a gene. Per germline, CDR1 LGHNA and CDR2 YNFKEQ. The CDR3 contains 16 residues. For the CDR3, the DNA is TGTGCCAGCAGCCATGGTGCTAGCGGGGGGGCTCGGGAGCAGTACTTC. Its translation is CASSHGASGGAREQYF.

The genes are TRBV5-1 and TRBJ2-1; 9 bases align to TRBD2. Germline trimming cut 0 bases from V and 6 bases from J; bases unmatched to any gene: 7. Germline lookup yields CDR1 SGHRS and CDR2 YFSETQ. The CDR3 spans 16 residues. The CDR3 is CASSLGSAGGFNEQFF. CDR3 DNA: TGCGCCAGCAGCTTGGGATCAGCGGGAGGTTTCAATGAGCAGTTCTTC.

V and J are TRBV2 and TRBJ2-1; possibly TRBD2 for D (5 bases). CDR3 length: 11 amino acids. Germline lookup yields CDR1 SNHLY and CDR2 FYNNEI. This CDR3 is CACGFYNEQFF. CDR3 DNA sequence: TGTGCTTGCGGGTTCTACAATGAGCAGTTCTTC.

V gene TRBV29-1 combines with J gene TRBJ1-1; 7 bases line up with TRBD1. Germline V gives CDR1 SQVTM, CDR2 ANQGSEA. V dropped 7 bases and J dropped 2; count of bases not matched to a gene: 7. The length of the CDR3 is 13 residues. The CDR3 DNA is TGCAGCGGCCGGGACAGACTAAACACTGAAGCTTTCTTT. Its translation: CSGRDRLNTEAFF. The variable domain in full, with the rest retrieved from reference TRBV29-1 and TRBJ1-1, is SAVISQKPSRDICQRGTSLTIQCQVDSQVTMMFWYRQQPGQSLTLIATANQGSEATYESGFVIDKFPISRPNLTFSTLTVSNMSPEDSSIYLCSGRDRLNTEAFFGQGTRLTVV.

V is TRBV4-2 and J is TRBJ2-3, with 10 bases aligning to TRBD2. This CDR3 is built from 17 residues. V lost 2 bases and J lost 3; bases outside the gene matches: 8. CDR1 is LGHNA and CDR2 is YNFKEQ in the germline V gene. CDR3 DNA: TGTGCCAGCAGCCAAACCGGTCCGGGACTAGCGACAGATACGCAGTATTTT. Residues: CASSQTGPGLATDTQYF.

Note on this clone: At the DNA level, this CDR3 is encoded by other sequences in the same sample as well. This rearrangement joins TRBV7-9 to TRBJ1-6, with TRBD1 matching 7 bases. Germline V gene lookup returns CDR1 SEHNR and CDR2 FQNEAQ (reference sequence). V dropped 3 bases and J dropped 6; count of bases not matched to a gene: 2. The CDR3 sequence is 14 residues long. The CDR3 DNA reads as TGTGCCAGCAGCTTTACAGGGGCTAATTCACCCCTCCACTTT. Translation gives CASSFTGANSPLHF.

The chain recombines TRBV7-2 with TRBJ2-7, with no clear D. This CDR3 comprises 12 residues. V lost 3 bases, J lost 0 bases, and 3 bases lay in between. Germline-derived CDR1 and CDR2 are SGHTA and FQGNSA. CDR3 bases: TGTGCCAGCAGCTTCAGCTCCTACGAGCAGTACTTC. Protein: CASSFSSYEQYF. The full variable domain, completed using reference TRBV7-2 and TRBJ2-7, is GAGVSQSPSNKVTEKGKDVELRCDPISGHTALYWYRQSLGQGLEFLIYFQGNSAPDKSGLPSDRFSAERTGGSVSTLTIQRTQQEDSAVYLCASSFSSYEQYFGPGTRLTVT.

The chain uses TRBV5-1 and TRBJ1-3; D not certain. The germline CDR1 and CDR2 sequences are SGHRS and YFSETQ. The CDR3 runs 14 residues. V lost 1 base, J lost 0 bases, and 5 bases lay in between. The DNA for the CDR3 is TGCGCCAGCAGCTTGTCCGGCTCTGGAAACACCATATATTTT. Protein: CASSLSGSGNTIYF.

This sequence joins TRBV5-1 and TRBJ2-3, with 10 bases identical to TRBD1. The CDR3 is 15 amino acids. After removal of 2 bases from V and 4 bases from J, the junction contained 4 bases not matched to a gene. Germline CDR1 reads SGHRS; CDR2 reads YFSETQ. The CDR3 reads CASSLRQGAADTQYF. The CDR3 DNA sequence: TGCGCCAGCAGCTTACGACAGGGGGCGGCAGATACGCAGTATTTT.